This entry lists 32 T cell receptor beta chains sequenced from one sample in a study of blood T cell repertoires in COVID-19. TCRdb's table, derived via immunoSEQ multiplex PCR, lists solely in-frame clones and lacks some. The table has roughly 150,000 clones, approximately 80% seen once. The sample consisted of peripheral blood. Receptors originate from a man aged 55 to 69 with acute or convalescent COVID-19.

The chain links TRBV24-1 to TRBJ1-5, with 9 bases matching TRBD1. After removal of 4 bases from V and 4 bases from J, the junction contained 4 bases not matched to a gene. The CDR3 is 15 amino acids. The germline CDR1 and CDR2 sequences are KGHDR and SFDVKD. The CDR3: CATSEGTGKNQPQHF. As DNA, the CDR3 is TGTGCCACCAGTGAAGGGACAGGGAAAAATCAGCCCCAGCATTTT.

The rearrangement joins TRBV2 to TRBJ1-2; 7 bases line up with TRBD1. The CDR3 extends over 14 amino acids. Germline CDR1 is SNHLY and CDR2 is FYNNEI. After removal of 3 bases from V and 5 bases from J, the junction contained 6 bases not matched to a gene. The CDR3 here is CASSDPRGIYGYTF. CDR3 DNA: TGTGCCAGCAGTGATCCCAGGGGGATATATGGCTACACCTTC.

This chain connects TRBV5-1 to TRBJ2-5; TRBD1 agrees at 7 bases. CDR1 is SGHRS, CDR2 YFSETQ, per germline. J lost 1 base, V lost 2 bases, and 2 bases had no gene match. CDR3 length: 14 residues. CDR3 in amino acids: CASSFTGVQETQYF. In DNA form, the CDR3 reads TGCGCCAGCAGCTTCACAGGGGTCCAAGAGACCCAGTACTTC.

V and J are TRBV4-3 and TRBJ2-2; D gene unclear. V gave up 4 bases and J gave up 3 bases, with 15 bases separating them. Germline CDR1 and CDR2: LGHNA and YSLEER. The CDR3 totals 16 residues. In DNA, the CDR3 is TGCGCCAGCAGCCGCCATTCAACCCCGGACACCGGGGAGCTGTTTTTT. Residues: CASSRHSTPDTGELFF.

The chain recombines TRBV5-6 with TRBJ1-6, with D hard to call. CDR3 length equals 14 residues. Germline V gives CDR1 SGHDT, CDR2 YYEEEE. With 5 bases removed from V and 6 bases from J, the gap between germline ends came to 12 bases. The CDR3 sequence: CASRGTFANSPLHF. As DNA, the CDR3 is TGTGCCAGCAGGGGCACCTTTGCTAATTCACCCCTCCACTTT.

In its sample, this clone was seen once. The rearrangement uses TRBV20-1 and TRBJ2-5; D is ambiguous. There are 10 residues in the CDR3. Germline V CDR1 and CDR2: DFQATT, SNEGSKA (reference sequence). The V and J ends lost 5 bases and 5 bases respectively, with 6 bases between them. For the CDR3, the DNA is TGCAGTGCTCGGTGGGAGACCCAGTACTTC. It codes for CSARWETQYF.

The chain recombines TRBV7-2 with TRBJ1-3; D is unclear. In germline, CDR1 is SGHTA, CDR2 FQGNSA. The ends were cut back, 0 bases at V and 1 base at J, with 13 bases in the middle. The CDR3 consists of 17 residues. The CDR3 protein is CASSLAPRSTSGNTIYF. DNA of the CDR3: TGTGCCAGCAGCTTAGCTCCCAGGTCTACTTCTGGAAACACCATATATTTT.

The CDR3 coding sequence is TGTGCCAGCAGCGTGTCAGGGGGAGGTGGGACTGAAGCTTTCTTT. It is translated as CASSVSGGGGTEAFF. This sequence joins TRBV9 and TRBJ1-1, with 7 nucleotides matching TRBD1. V dropped 2 bases and J dropped 5; count of bases not matched to a gene: 9. Germline V gene lookup returns CDR1 SGDLS and CDR2 YYNGEE. The CDR3 is made up of 15 amino acids.

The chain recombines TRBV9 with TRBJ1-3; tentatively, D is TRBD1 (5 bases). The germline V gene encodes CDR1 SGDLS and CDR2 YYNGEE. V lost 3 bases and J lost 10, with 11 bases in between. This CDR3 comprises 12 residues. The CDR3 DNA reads TGTGCCAGCAGCGGGGGGGAGGCAACCATATATTTT. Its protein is CASSGGEATIYF.

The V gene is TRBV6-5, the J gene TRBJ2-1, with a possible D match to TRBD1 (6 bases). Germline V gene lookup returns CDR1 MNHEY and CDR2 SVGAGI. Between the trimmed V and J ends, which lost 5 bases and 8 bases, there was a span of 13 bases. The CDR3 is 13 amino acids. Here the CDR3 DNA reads TGTGCCAGCAGTCGAGGGGGTGGGGATGAGCAGTTCTTC. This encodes CASSRGGGDEQFF.

CDR3 amino acids: CASSTSRGGELFF. The CDR3, as DNA: TGTGCCAGTAGTACGTCCCGGGGCGGGGAGCTGTTTTTT. The chain joins TRBV19 to TRBJ2-2; TRBD2 is a possible D gene (5 bases). Deletions cut 4 bases from V and 7 bases from J, with 10 bases between. This CDR3 has 13 amino acids. Germline-derived CDR1 and CDR2 are LNHDA and SQIVND (reference sequence).

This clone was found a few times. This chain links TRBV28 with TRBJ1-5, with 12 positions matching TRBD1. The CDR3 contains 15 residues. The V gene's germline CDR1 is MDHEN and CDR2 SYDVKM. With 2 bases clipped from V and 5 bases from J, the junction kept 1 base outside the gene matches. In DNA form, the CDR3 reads TGTGCCAGCAGTTTAGGGGACAGGGGGCATCAGCCCCAGCATTTT. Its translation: CASSLGDRGHQPQHF.

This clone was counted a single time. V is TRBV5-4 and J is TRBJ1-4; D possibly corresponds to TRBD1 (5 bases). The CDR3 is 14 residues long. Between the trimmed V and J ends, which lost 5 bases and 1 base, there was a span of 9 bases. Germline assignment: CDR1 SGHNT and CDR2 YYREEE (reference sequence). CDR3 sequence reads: CASRSGGTNEKLFF. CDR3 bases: TGTGCCAGCAGGTCCGGGGGAACTAATGAAAAACTGTTTTTT.

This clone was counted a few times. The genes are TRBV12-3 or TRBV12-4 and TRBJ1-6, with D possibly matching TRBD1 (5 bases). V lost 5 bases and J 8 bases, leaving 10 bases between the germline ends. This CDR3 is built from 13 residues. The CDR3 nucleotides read TGTGCCAGCAGTCGGCAGGGTTATTCACCCCTCCACTTT. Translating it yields CASSRQGYSPLHF.

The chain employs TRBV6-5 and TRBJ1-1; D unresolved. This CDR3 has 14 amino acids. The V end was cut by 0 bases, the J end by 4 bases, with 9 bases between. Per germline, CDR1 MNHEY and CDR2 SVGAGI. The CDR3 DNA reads TGTGCCAGCAGTTACTCCCCTGGGAGCACTGAAGCTTTCTTT. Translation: CASSYSPGSTEAFF.

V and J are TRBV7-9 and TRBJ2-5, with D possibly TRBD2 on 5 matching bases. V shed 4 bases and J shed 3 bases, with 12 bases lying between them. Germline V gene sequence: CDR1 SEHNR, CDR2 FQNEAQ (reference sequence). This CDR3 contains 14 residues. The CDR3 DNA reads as TGTGCCAGCAGCTCAGAATCGGGAAAAGAGACCCAGTACTTC. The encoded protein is CASSSESGKETQYF.

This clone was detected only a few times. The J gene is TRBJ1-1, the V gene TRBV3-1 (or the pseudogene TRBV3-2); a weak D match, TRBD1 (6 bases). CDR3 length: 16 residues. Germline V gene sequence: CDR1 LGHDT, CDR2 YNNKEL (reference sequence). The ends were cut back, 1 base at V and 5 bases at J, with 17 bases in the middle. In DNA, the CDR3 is TGTGCCAGCAGCCAAGCTGCCAGGGGCTCAAAGACTGAAGCTTTCTTT. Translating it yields CASSQAARGSKTEAFF.

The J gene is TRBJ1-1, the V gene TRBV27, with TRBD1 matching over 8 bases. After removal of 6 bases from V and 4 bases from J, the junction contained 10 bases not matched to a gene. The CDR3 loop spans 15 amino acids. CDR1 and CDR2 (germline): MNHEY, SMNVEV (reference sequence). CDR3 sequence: CASRESGGGGTEAFF. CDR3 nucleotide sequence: TGTGCCAGCAGGGAATCAGGGGGCGGTGGCACTGAAGCTTTCTTT.

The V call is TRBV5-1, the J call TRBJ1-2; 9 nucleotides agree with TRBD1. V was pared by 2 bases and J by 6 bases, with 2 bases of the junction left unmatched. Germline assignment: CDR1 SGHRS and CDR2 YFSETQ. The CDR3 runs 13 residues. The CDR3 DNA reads TGCGCCAGCAGCTTAACAGGGGGCGATGGCTACACCTTC. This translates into CASSLTGGDGYTF.

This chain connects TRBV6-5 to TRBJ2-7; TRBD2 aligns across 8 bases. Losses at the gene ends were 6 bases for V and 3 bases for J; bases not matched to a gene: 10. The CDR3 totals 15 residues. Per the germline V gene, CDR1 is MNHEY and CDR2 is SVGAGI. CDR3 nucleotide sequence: TGTGCCAGCAGCCTAAAAGCGGGGGCGAACTACGAGCAGTACTTC. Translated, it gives CASSLKAGANYEQYF.

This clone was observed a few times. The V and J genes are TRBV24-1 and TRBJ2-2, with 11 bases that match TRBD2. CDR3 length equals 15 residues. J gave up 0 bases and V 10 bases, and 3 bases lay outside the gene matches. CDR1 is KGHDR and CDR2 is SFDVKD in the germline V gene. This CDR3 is CATGTSGPNTGELFF. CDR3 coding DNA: TGTGCCACAGGGACTAGCGGACCGAACACCGGGGAGCTGTTTTTT.

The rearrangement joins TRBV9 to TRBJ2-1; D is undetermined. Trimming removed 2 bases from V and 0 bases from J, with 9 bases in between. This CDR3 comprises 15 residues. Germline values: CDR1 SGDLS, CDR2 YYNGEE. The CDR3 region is CASSVGWSSYNEQFF. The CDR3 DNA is TGTGCCAGCAGCGTGGGTTGGAGCTCCTACAATGAGCAGTTCTTC.

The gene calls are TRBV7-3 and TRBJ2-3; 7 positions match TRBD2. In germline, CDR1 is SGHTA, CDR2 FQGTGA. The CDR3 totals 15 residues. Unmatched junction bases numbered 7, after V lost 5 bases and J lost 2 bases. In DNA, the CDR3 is TGTGCCAGCAGCCCGGGGACTATTTTCACAGATACGCAGTATTTT. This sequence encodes CASSPGTIFTDTQYF.

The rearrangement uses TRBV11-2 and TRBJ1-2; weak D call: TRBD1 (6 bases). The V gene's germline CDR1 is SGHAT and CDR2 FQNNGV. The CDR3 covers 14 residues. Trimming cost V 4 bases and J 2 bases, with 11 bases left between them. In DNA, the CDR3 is TGTGCCAGCAGCTCTGGACAGATAAACTATGGCTACACCTTC. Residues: CASSSGQINYGYTF.

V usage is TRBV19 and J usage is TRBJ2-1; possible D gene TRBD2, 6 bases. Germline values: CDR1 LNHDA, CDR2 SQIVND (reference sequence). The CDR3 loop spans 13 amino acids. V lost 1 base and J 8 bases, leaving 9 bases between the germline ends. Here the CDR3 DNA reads TGTGCCAGTAGTATAGTTTGGGGGGATGAGCAGTTCTTC. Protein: CASSIVWGDEQFF. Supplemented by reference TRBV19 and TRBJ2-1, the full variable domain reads DGGITQSPKYLFRKEGQNVTLSCEQNLNHDAMYWYRQDPGQGLRLIYYSQIVNDFQKGDIAEGYSVSREKKESFPLTVTSAQKNPTAFYLCASSIVWGDEQFFGPGTRLTVL.

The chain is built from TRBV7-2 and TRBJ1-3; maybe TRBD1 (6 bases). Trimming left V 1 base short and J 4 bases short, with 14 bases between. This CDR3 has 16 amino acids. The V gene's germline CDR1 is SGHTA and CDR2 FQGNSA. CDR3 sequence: CASSLVLDRGGNTIYF. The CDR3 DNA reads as TGTGCCAGCAGCTTAGTATTGGACAGAGGAGGAAACACCATATATTTT.

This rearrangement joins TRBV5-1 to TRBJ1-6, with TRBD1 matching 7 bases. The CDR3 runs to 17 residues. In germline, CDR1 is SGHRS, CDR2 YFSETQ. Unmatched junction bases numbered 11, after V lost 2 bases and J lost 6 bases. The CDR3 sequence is CASSFVAGDSINSPLHF. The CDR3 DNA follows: TGCGCCAGCAGCTTCGTAGCCGGGGACAGTATTAATTCACCCCTCCACTTT.

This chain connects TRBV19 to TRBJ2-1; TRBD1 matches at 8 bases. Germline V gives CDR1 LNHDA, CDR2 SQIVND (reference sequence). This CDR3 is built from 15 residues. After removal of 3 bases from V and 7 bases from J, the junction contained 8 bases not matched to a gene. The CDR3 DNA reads TGTGCCAGTAGTATTGGGGGAGGACAGGGAAATGAGCAGTTCTTC. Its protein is CASSIGGGQGNEQFF.

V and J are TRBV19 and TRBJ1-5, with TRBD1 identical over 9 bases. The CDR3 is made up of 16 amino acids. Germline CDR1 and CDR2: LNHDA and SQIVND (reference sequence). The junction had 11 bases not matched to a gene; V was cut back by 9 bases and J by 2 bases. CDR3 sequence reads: CASGRMDRGGNQPQHF. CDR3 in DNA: TGTGCCAGCGGGCGAATGGACAGGGGTGGCAATCAGCCCCAGCATTTT.

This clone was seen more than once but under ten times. CDR3 loop: CSAGQGLNQPQHF. For the CDR3, the DNA is TGCAGCGCGGGACAGGGTTTGAATCAGCCCCAGCATTTT. This chain uses TRBV29-1 with TRBJ1-5; TRBD1 aligns across 9 bases. Germline CDR1 SQVTM, CDR2 ANQGSEA. CDR3 length equals 13 residues. The V and J ends lost 7 bases and 4 bases, in that order; junction bases with no gene match: 5.

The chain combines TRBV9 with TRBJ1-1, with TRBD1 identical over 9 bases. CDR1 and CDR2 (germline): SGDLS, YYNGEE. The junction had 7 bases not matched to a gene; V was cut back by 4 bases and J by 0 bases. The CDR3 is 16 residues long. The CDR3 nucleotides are TGTGCCAGCAGCCATCTGGACAGGGGATTGAACACTGAAGCTTTCTTT. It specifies CASSHLDRGLNTEAFF.

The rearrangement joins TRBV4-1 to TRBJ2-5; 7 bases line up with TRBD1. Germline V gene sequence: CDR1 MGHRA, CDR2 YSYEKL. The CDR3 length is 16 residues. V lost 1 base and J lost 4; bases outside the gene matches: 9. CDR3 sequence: CASSQGRAGGGETQYF. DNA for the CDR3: TGCGCCAGCAGCCAAGGGCGCGCAGGGGGTGGAGAGACCCAGTACTTC.